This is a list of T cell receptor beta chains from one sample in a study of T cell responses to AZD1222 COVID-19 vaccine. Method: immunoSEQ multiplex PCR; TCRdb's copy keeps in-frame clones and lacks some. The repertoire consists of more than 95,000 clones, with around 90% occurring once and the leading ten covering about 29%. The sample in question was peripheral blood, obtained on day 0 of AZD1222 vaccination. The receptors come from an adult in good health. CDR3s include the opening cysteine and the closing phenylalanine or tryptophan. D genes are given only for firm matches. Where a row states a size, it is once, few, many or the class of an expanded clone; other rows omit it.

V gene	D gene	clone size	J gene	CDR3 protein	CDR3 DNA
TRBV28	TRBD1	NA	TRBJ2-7	CASSVPGQGAYEQYF	TGTGCCAGCAGTGTACCGGGACAGGGGGCCTACGAGCAGTACTTC
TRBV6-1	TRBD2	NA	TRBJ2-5	CASSEAGGETQYF	TGTGCCAGCAGTGAGGCGGGGGGGGAGACCCAGTACTTC
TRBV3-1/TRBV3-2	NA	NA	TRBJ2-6	CASRAAGANVLTF	TGTGCCAGCAGGGCAGCCGGGGCCAACGTCCTGACTTTC
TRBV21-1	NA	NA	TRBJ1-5	CASGRSSNQPQHF	TGTGCCAGCGGACGGTCGAGCAATCAGCCCCAGCATTTT
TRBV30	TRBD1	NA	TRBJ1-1	CAVPTGGGTEAFF	TGTGCCGTACCGACAGGGGGCGGCACTGAAGCTTTCTTT
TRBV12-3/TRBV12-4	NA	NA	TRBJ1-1	CASSYRGNTEAFF	TGTGCCAGCAGTTACCGGGGGAACACTGAAGCTTTCTTT
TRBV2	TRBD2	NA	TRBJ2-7	CASSEFAGGIREQYF	TGTGCCAGCAGTGAATTTGCGGGGGGCATTCGCGAGCAGTACTTC
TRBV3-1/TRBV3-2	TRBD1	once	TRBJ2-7	CASSHSGGSYEQYF	TGTGCCAGCAGCCACTCAGGGGGATCCTACGAGCAGTACTTC
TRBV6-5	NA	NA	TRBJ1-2	CASGSPRYGYTF	TGTGCCAGCGGTTCGCCGCGGTATGGCTACACCTTC
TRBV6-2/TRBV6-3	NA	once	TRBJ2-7	CASSYFQAFSYEQYF	TGTGCCAGCAGTTACTTTCAGGCGTTCTCCTACGAGCAGTACTTC
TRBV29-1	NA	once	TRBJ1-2	CSVEGGHGLNYGYTF	TGCAGCGTTGAAGGAGGTCACGGGTTGAACTATGGCTACACCTTC
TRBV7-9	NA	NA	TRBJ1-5	CASSRMGGGNQPQHF	TGTGCCAGCAGCCGCATGGGGGGGGGCAATCAGCCCCAGCATTTT
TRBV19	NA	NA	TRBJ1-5	CASSIKQGNQPQHF	TGTGCCAGTTCGATCAAACAGGGAAACCAGCCCCAGCATTTT
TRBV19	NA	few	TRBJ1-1	CASSIARGTEAFF	TGTGCCAGTAGTATAGCTCGGGGCACTGAAGCTTTCTTT
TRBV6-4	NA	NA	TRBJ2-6	CASSDGTRIGANVLTF	TGTGCCAGCAGTGACGGGACCCGAATCGGGGCCAACGTCCTGACTTTC
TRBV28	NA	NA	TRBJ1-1	CASRLRGNTEAFF	TGTGCCAGCAGACTAAGGGGGAACACTGAAGCTTTCTTT
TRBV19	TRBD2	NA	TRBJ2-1	CASSIRVSSRGKYNEQFF	TGTGCCAGTAGTATCAGGGTGAGTTCGCGGGGGAAGTACAATGAGCAGTTCTTC
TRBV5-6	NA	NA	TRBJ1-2	CASSRVGARGGYTF	TGTGCCAGCAGCCGGGTGGGGGCAAGGGGAGGCTACACCTTC
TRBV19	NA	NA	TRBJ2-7	CASSMRRPSEQYF	TGTGCCAGTAGTATGAGGAGACCCAGCGAGCAGTACTTC
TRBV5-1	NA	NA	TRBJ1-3	CASSPPGPSGNTIYF	TGCGCCAGCAGCCCCCCTGGTCCCTCTGGAAACACCATATATTTT
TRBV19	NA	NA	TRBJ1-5	CASSISGSQPQHF	TGTGCCAGTAGTATATCCGGGAGTCAGCCCCAGCATTTT
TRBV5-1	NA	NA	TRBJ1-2	CASSLEGGHGYTF	TGCGCCAGCAGCTTGGAGGGGGGCCATGGCTACACCTTC